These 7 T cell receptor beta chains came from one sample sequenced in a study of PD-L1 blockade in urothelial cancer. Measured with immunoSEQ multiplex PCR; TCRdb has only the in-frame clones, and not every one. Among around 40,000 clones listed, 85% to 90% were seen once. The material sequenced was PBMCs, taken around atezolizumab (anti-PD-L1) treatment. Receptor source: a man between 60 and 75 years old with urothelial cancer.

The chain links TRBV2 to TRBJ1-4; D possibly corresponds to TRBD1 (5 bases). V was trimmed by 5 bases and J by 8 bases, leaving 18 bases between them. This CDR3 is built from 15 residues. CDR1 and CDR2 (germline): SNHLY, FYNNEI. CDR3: CASSQETPWGEKLFF. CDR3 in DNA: TGTGCCAGCAGTCAAGAAACCCCCTGGGGCGAAAAACTGTTTTTT.

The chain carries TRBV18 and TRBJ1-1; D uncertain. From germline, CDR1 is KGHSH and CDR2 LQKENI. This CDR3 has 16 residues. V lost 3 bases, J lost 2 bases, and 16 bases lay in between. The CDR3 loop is CASSPPGVSLNTEAFF. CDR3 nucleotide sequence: TGTGCCAGCTCACCCCCAGGTGTCTCACTCAACACTGAAGCTTTCTTT.

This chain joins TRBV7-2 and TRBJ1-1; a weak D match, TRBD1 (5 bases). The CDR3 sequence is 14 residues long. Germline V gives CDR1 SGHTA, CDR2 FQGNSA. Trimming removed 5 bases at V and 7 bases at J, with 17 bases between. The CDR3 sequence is CASSTRAGGLEAFF. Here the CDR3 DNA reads TGTGCCAGCAGCACCCGGGCCGGGGGTCTTGAAGCTTTCTTT.

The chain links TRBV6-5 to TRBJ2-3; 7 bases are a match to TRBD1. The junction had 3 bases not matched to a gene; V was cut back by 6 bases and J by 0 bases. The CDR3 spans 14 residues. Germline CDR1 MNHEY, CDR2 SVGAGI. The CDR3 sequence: CASSWGQSTDTQYF. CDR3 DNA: TGTGCCAGCAGCTGGGGACAGAGCACAGATACGCAGTATTTT.

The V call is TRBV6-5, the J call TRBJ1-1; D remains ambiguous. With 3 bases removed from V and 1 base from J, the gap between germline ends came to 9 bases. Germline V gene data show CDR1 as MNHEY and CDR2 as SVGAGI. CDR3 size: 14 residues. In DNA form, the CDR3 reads TGTGCCAGCAGTTATGGTTGGCAGAACACTGAAGCTTTCTTT. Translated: CASSYGWQNTEAFF.

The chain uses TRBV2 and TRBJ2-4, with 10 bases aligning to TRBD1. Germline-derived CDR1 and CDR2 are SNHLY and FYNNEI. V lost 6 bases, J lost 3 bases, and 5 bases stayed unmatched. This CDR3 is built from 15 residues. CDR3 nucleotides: TGTGCCAGCAGCGACAGGGGGCATAACAAAAACATTCAGTACTTC. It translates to CASSDRGHNKNIQYF.

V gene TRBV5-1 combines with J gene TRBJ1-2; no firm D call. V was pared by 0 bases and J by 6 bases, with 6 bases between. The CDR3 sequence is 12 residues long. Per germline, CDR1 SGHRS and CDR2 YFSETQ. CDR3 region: CASSLARDGYTF. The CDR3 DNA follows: TGCGCCAGCAGCTTGGCGAGGGATGGCTACACCTTC.